This TCR beta chain originates from a study of CD8 T cells in Susac syndrome. CDR3 length: 13 amino acids. Germline assignment: CDR1 MNHEY and CDR2 SMNVEV (reference sequence). The V end was cut by 5 bases, the J end by 3 bases, with 8 bases between. It was with random hexamers that about 0.45 to 1 ug RNA was reverse transcribed. With immunoSEQ multiplex PCR, TCR beta CDR3 was amplified across 54 Vbeta and 13 Jbeta. Via MiXCR, TCRdb re-called the immunoSEQ multiplex PCR reads, giving one row per CDR3 protein. Among roughly 150,000 distinct CDR3 sequences listed, 95% to 96% were seen once. The sequenced target, TCR beta, came from blood CD8+ and CD4+ T cells. TEMRA cells were enriched by FACS, and CD4+ and CD8+ T cells were negatively isolated.

The gene calls are TRBV27 and TRBJ2-1, with D possibly TRBD2 on 6 matching bases. The receptor's source is a human donor with multiple sclerosis. Sequencing was carried out using CD8+ T cells from PBMCs. The chain's CDR3 is CASSVGLYNEQFF. The CDR3 bases are TGTGCCAGCAGTGTGGGACTCTACAATGAGCAGTTCTTC.